This note documents a single T cell receptor (beta chain) sequence. The data were obtained in a study of regulatory T cells in long-lasting Graves disease. The time point here: newly diagnosed GD, antithyroid drugs for less than 3 months. PBMC-derived RNA was used for the TCR library. American Thyroid Association guidelines were used to diagnose Graves' disease. The germline gives CDR1 MDHEN, CDR2 SYDVKM. Trimming removed 6 bases from V and 4 bases from J; junction bases left unmatched: 15. The CDR3 covers 17 residues. Library construction for TCR beta used iRepertoire HTBI primers and Arm-PCR of CDR3 regions. TCRdb re-called the multiplex PCR reads through MiXCR, storing one row per CDR3 protein. The data contain 550,000 to 600,000 distinct CDR3 sequences, around 15% of them singletons. These data also formed part of another study, on T cells in Graves' hyperthyroidism and ophthalmopathy.

This specimen consisted of peripheral blood mononuclear cells (PBMCs), obtained at new diagnosis, from a patient treated with antithyroid drugs. The gene calls are TRBV28 and TRBJ1-2; TRBD1 matches 9 bases. This TCR was sampled from a man younger than 35 with Graves disease. CDR3 in DNA: TGTGCCAGCAGCTCCCCGCACCATACAGGGGGCGGCTATGGCTACACCTTC. Translated: CASSSPHHTGGGYGYTF.